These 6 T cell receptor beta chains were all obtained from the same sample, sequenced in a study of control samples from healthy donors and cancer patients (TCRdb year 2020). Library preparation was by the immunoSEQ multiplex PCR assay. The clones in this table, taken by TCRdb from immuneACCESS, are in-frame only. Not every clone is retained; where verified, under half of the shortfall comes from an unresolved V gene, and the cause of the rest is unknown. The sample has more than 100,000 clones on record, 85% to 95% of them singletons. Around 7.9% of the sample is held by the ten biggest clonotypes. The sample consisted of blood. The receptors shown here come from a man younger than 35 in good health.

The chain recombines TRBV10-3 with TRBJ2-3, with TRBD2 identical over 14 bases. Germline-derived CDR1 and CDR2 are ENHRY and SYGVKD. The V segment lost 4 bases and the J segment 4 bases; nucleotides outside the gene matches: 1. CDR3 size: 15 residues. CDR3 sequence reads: CAISGTSGGSDTQYF. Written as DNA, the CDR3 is TGTGCCATCAGTGGGACTAGCGGGGGGTCAGATACGCAGTATTTT.

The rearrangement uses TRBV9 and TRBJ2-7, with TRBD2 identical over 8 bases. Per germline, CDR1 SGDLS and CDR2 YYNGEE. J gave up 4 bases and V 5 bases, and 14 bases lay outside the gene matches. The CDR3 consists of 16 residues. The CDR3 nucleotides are TGTGCCAGCAGTGTCGGGGGGGCCCTAGGGAGTTACGAGCAGTACTTC. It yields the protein CASSVGGALGSYEQYF.

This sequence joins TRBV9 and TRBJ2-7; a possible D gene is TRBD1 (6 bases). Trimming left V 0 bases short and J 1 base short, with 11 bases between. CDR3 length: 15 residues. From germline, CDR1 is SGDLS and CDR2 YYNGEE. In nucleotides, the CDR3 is TGTGCCAGCAGCGTAGGGGAAGGGGGATCCTACGAGCAGTACTTC. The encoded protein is CASSVGEGGSYEQYF.

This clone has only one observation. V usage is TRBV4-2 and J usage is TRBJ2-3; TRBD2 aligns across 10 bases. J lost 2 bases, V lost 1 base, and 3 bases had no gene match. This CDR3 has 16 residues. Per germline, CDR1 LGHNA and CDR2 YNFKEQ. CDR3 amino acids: CASSQGSGGVTDTQYF. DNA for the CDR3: TGTGCCAGCAGCCAAGGCAGCGGGGGGGTCACAGATACGCAGTATTTT.

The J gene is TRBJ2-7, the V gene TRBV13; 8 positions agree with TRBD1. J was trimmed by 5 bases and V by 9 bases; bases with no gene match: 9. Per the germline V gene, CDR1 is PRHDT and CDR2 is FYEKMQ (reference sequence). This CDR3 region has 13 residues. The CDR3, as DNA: TGTGCCAGTCGGAGGACAGGGTTCGACGAGCAGTACTTC. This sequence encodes CASRRTGFDEQYF. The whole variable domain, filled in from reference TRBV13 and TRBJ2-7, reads AAGVIQSPRHLIKEKRETATLKCYPIPRHDTVYWYQQGPGQDPQFLISFYEKMQSDKGSIPDRFSAQQFSDYHSELNMSSLELGDSALYFCASRRTGFDEQYFGPGTRLTVT.

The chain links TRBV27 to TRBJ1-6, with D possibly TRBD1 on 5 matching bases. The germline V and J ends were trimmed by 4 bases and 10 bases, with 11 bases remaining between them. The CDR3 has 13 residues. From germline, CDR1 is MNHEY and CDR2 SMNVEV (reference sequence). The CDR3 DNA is TGTGCCAGCAGTTCCGACAGTAGGTCACCCCTCCACTTT. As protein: CASSSDSRSPLHF.